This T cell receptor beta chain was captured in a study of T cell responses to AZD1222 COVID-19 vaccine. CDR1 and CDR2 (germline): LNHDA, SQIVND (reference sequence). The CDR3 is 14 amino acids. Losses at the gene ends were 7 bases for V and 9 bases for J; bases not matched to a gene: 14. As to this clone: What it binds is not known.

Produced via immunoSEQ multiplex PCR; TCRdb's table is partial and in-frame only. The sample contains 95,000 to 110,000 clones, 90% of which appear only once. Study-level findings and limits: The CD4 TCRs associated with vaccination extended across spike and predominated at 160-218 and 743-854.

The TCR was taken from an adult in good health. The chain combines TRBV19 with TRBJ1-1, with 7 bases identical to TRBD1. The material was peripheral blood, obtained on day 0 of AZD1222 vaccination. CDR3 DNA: TGTGCCAGTACCGATCCGGGACAGACCCTGAAAGCTTTCTTT. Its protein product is CASTDPGQTLKAFF.